This record concerns one T cell receptor beta chain sequence. No antigen is known for it. The data belong to a study of T cell repertoires in cytomegalovirus infection. Study context: In the study, CMV epitopes included recently identified HLA-C-restricted and well-studied HLA-B-restricted ones. In public TCR beta signatures, there were indications of both CMV infection and matching HLA type.

Study-level points and caveats: Of the TCR beta families, the public ones yielded a cumulative frequency that identified carriers of CMV plus the relevant HLA. HLA-C-restricted CMV clonotypes gave the most frequent clonotype in two of eight donors.

The CDR3 sequence is 15 residues long. The junction had 7 bases not matched to a gene; V was cut back by 5 bases and J by 4 bases. Germline loops: CDR1 SGHVT, CDR2 SQSDAQ. TCRdb reprocessed the reads with MiXCR, giving one entry per CDR3 protein. The table has hundreds of thousands of distinct CDR3 sequences, 25% to 40% seen once. The source was cultured CD8+ T cells from PBMCs, collected from culture after CMV antigen stimulation. The rearrangement joins TRBV7-4 to TRBJ1-2; 10 bases are a match to TRBD1. The source of this sequence is a human donor in good health (CMV status not recorded). Some clones in this sample may be carry-over from other donors' samples. This chain's CDR3 is CASSLGTGDSYGYTF. The CDR3 DNA reads as TGTGCCAGCAGCCTAGGGACAGGGGATTCCTATGGCTACACCTTC.